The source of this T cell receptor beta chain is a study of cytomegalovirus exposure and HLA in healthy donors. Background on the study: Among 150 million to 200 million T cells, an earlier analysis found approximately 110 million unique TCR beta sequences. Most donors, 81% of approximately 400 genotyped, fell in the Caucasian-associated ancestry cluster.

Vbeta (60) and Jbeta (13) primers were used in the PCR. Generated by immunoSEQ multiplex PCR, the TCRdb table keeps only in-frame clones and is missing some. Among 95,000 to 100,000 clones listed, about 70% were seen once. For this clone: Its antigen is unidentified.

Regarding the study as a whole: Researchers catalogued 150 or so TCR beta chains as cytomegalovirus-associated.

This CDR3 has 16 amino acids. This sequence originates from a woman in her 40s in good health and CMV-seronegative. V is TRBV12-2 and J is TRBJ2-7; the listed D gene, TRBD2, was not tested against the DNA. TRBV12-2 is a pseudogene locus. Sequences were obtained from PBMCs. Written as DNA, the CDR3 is TGTGCAAGTCGCTTAGCGACTAGCGGGAGGGTCGTCGAGCAGTACTTC. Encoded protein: CASRLATSGRVVEQYF.